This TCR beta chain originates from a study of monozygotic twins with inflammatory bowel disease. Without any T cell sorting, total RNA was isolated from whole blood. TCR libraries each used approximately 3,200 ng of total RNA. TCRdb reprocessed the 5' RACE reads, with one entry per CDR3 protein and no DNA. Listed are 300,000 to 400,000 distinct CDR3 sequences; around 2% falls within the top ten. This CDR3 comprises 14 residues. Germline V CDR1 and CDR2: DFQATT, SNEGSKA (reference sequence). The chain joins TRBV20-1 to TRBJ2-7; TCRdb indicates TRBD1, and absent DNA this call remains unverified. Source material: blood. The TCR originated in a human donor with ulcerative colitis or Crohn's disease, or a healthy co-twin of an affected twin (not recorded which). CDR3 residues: CSAIRQGLDYEQYF.